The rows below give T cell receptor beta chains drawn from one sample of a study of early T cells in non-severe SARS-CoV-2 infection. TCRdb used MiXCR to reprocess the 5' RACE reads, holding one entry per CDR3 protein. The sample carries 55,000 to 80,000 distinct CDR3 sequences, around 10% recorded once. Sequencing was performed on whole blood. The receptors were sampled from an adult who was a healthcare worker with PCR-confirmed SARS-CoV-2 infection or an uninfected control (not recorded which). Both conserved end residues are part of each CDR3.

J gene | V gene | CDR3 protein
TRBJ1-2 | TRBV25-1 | CASTPNWFQGPPHYGYTF
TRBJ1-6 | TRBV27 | CASSLSSDRPLHF
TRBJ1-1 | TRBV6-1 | CASSDMVKTEAFF
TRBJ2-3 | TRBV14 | CASSQDWGRLTDTQYF
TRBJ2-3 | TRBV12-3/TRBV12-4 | CASSGPGLAGLGDTQYF
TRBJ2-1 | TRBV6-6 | CASSPGAGGPRAEQFF
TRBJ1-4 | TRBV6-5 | CASSYAGGASEKLFF
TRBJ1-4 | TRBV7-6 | CASSLGPHEKLFF
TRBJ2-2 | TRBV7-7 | CASSPRSGLAGDTGELFF
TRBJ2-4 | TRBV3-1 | CASSPGRSKNIQYF
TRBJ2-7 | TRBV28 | CASSFRYDSRAYF
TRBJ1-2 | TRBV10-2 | CASSVRDVDGYTF
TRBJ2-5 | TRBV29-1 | CSVAMLVSETQYF
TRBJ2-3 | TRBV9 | CASSVEWATDTQYF
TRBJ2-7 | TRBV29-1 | CSVEASYEQYF
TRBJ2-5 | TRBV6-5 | CASSYSGTGGQTQYF
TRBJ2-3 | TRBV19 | CASRVDRTDTQYF
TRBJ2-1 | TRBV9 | CASSSSPDRGSSYNEQFF
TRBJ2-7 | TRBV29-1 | CSVDGQGDEQYF
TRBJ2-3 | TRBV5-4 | CASSTSGADTQYF
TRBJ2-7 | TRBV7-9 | CASSKLSSYEQYF
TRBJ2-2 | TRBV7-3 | CASSQLLGLRNATGELFF
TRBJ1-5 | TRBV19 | CASSIGTGGVLIDQPQHF
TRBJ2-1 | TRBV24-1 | CATSARGGGKDNEQFF
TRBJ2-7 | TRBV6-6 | CASSLIFPGRRSYEQYF
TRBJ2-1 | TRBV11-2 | CASSQDISYNEQFF
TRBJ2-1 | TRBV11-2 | CASSLRGREQFF
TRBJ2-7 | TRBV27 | CASSFRRDFFYEQYF
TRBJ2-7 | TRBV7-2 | CASSLAVVQYF
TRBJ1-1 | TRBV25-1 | CASSEYKTEAFF
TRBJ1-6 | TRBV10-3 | CAISDLAQYSPLHF
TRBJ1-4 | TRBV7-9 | CASSSSSTGLREKLFF
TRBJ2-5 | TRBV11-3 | CASRLANQETQYF
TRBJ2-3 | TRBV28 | CASSVSGSRDTQYF
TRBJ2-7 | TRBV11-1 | CASSLAQNYEQYF
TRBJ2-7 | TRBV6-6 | CASSYAGEGEQYF
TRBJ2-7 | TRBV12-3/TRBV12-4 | CASSLGGGRSSYEQYF
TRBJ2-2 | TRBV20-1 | CSARATGTGELFF
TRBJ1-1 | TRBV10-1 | CASSEFQGAEAFF
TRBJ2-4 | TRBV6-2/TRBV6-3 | CASSWASGSRAKNIQYF
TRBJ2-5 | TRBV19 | CASTSSGGGETQYF